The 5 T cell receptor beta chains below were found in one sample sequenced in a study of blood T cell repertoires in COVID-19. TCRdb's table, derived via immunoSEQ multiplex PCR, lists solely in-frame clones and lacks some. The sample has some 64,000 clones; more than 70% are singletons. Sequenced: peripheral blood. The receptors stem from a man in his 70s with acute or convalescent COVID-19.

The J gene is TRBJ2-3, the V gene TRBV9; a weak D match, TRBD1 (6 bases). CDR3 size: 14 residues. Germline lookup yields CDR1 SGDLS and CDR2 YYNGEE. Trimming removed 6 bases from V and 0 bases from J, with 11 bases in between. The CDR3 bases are TGTGCCAGCACAGGACAGATCAGCACAGATACGCAGTATTTT. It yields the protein CASTGQISTDTQYF. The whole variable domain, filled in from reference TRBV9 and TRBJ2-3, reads DSGVTQTPKHLITATGQRVTLRCSPRSGDLSVYWYQQSLDQGLQFLIQYYNGEERAKGNILERFSAQQFPDLHSELNLSSLELGDSALYFCASTGQISTDTQYFGPGTRLTVL.

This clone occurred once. DNA for the CDR3: TGTGCCAGCAGCTTAGGGTTGATGGCTGAAAAACTGTTTTTT. Amino acids: CASSLGLMAEKLFF. V is TRBV7-9 and J is TRBJ1-4, with no clear D. This CDR3 has 14 residues. CDR1 and CDR2 (germline): SEHNR, FQNEAQ (reference sequence). V dropped 1 base and J dropped 7 bases, with 10 bases sitting between them.

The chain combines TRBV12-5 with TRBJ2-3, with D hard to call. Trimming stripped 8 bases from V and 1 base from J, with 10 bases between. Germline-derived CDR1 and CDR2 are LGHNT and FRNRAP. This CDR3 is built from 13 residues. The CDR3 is CASLREGTDTQYF. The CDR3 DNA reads TGTGCTAGTCTTCGTGAGGGCACAGATACGCAGTATTTT. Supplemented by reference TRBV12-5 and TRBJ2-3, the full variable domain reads DARVTQTPRHKVTEMGQEVTMRCQPILGHNTVFWYRQTMMQGLELLAYFRNRAPLDDSGMPKDRFSAEMPDATLATLKIQPSEPRDSAVYFCASLREGTDTQYFGPGTRLTVL.

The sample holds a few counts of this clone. The CDR3 DNA reads as TGTGCCAGCAGCGCCCACTTGGGGAGGGGGACTGAAGCTTTCTTT. This translates into CASSAHLGRGTEAFF. The V gene is TRBV5-5, the J gene TRBJ1-1, with D maybe TRBD1 (6 bases). Trimming pared 4 bases from V and 5 bases from J, leaving 18 bases between. CDR1 is SGHKS, CDR2 YYEKEE, per germline (reference sequence). The CDR3 spans 15 residues.

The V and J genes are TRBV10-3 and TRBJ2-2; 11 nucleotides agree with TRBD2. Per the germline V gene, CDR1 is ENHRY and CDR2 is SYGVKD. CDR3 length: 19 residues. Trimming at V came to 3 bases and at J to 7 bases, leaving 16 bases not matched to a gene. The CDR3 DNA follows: TGTGCCATCAGTGAAGGGGCTAGCGGGGGGCCTGGCCGTGGCGGGGAGCTGTTTTTT. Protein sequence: CAISEGASGGPGRGGELFF.